This T cell receptor (beta chain) was sequenced in a study of OX40 agonist ivuxolimab in advanced cancers. In this sample, this clone is medium-sized. Its antigen is as yet unknown. Findings and caveats of the study: Nonresponders, in some cases, also had low normalized T-cell clonal expansion.

There are 13 residues in the CDR3. Deletions cut 4 bases from V and 7 bases from J, with 14 bases between. Germline loops: CDR1 MNHEY, CDR2 SMNVEV (reference sequence). Clones were sequenced by immunoSEQ multiplex PCR, and TCRdb holds only the in-frame ones, with some missing. The sample records about 52,000 clones, about 93% being singletons. The V and J genes are TRBV27 and TRBJ2-7; D possibly corresponds to TRBD1 (7 bases). The material sequenced was CD4+ or CD8+ T cells sorted from blood, taken in a trial of the OX40 agonist ivuxolimab. The sequence was collected from an adult with an advanced solid tumor such as melanoma, head and neck, liver or kidney cancer. In DNA, the CDR3 is TGTGCCAGCAGTTACACAGGGGCGGGGGAGCAGTACTTC. This translates into CASSYTGAGEQYF.